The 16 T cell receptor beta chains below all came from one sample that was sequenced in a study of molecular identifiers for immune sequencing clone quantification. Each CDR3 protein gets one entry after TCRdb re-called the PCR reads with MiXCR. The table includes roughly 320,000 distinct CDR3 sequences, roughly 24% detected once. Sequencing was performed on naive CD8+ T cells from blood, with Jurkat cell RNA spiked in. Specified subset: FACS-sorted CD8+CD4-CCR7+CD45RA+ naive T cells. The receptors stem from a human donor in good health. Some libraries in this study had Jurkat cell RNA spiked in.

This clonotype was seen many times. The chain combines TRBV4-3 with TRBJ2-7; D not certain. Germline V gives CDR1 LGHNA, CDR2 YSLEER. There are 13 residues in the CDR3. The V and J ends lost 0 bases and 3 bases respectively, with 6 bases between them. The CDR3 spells CASSQETSYEQYF. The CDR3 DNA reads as TGCGCCAGCAGCCAAGAAACCAGCTACGAGCAGTACTTC.

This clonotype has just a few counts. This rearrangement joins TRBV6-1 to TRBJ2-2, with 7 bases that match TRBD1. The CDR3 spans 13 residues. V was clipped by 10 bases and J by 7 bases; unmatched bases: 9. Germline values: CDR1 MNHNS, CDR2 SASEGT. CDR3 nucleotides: TGTGCCACCGCAACAGGGGTTAGCGGGGAGCTGTTTTTT. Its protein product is CATATGVSGELFF.

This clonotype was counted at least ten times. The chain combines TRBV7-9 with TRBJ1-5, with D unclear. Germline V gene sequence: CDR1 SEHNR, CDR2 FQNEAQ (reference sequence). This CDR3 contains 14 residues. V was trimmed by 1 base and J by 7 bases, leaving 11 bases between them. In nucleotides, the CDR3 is TGTGCCAGCAGCTTAGATTTCCAGGCCCAGCCCCAGCATTTT. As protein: CASSLDFQAQPQHF.

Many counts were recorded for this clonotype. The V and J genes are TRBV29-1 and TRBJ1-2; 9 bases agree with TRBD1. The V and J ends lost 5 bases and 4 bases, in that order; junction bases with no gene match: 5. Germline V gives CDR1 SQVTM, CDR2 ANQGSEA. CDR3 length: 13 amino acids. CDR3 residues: CSVLGQGSYGYTF. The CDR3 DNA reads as TGCAGCGTTTTAGGACAGGGGAGCTATGGCTACACCTTC. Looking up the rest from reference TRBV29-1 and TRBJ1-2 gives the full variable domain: SAVISQKPSRDICQRGTSLTIQCQVDSQVTMMFWYRQQPGQSLTLIATANQGSEATYESGFVIDKFPISRPNLTFSTLTVSNMSPEDSSIYLCSVLGQGSYGYTFGSGTRLTVV.

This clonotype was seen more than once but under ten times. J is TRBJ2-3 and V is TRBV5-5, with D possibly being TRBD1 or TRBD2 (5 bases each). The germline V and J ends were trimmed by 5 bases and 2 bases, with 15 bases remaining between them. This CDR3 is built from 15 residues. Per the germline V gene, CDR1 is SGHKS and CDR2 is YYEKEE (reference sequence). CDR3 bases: TGTGCCAGCAGATCTCGGGACGGGGCCACAGATACGCAGTATTTT. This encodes CASRSRDGATDTQYF.

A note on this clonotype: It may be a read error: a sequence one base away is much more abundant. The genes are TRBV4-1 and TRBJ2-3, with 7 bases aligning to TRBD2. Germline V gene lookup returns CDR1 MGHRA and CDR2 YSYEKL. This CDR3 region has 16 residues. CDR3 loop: CVSSQERLAITDTQYF. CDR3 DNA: TGCGTCAGCAGCCAAGAAAGACTAGCCATCACAGATACGCAGTATTTT.

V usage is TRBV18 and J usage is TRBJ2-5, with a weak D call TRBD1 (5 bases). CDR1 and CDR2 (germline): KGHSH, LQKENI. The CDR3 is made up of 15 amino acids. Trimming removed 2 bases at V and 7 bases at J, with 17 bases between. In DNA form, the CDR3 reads TGTGCCAGCTCACCAGGAACAGGCTTGGTCGGGACCCAGTACTTC. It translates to CASSPGTGLVGTQYF.

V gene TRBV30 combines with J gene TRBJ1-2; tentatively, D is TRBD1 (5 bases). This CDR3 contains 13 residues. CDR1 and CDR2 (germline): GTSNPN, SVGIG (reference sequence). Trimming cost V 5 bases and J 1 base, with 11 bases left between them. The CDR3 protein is CAWWGDSNYGYTF. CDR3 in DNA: TGTGCCTGGTGGGGTGACAGTAACTATGGCTACACCTTC.

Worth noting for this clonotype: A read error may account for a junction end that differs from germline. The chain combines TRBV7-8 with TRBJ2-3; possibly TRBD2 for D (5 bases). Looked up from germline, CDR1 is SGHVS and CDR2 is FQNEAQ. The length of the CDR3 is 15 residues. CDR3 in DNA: TGTGCCAGCAGCTTAGCGCAGTCTAGCAAAGATACGCAGTATTTT. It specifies CASSLAQSSKDTQYF. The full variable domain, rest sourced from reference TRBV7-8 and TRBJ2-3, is GAGVSQSPRYKVAKRGQDVALRCDPISGHVSLFWYQQALGQGPEFLTYFQNEAQLDKSGLPSDRFFAERPEGSVSTLKIQRTQQEDSAVYLCASSLAQSSKDTQYFGPGTRLTVL.

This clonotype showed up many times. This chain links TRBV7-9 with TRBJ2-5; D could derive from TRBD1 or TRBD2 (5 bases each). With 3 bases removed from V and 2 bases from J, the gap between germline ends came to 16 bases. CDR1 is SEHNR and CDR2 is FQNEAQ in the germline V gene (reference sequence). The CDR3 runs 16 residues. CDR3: CASSLGDLMRQETQYF. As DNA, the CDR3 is TGTGCCAGCAGCTTGGGGGACCTTATGAGACAAGAGACCCAGTACTTC. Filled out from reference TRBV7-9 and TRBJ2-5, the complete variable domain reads DTGVSQNPRHKITKRGQNVTFRCDPISEHNRLYWYRQTLGQGPEFLTYFQNEAQLEKSRLLSDRFSAERPKGSFSTLEIQRTEQGDSAMYLCASSLGDLMRQETQYFGPGTRLLVL.

The CDR3 reads CASPEESSTGELFF. In DNA, the CDR3 is TGTGCCAGCCCCGAAGAGAGTAGCACCGGGGAGCTGTTTTTT. V is TRBV7-2 and J is TRBJ2-2; D is undetermined. The germline gives CDR1 SGHTA, CDR2 FQGNSA. The CDR3 loop spans 14 amino acids. V lost 8 bases and J 4 bases, leaving 14 bases between the germline ends.

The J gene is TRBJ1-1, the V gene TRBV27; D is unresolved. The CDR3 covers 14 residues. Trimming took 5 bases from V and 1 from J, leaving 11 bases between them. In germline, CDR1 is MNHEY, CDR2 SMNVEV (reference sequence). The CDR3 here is CASSIGSGNTEAFF. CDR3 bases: TGTGCCAGCAGTATAGGATCAGGGAACACTGAAGCTTTCTTT.

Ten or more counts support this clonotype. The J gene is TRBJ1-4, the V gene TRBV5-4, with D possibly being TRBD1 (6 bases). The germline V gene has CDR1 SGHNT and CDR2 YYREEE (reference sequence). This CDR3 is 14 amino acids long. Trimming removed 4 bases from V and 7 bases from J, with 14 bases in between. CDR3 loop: CASSGGQMGEKLFF. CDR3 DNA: TGTGCCAGCAGCGGAGGACAGATGGGTGAAAAACTGTTTTTT.

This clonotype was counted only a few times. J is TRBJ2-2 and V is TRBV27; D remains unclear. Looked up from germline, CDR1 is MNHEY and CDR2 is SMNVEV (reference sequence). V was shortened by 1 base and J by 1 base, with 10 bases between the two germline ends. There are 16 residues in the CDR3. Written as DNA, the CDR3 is TGTGCCAGCAGTTTATTCCTCAGCCTGAACACCGGGGAGCTGTTTTTT. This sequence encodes CASSLFLSLNTGELFF.

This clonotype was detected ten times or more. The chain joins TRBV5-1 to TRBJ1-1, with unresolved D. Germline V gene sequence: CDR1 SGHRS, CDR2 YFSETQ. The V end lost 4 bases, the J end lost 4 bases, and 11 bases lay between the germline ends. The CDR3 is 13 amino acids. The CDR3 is CASSTGRGTEAFF. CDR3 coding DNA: TGCGCCAGCAGCACCGGACGAGGCACTGAAGCTTTCTTT.

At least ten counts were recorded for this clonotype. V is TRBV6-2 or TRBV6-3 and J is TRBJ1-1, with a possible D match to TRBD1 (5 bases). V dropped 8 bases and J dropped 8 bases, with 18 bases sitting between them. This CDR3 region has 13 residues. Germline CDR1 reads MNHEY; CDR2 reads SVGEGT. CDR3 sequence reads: CASLPGTHLEAFF. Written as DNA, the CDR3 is TGTGCCAGCTTACCTGGGACCCACCTCGAAGCTTTCTTT.